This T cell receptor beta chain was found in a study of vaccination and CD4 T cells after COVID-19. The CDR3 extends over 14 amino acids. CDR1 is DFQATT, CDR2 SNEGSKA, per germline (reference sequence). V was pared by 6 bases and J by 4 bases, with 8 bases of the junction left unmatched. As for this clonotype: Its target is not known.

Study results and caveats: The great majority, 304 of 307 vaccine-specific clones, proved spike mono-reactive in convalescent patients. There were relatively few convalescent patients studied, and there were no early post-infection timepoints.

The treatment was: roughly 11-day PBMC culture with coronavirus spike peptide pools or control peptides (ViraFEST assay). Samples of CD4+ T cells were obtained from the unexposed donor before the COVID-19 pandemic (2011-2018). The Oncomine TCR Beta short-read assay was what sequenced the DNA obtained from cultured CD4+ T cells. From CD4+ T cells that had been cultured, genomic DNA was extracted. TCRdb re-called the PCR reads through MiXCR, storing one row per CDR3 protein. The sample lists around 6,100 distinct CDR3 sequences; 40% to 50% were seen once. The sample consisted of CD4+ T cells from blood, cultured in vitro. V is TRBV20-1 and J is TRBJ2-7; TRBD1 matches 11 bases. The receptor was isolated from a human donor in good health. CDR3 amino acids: CSAREDRGLYEQYF. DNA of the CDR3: TGCAGTGCGCGGGAGGACAGGGGGCTTTACGAGCAGTACTTC.